Shown below are 8 T cell receptor beta chains from a single sample sequenced in a study of shared clonotypes between healthy human individuals. Clones were read by immunoSEQ multiplex PCR, and TCRdb kept only the in-frame ones, dropping some. The sample lists over a million clones, 75% to 85% occurring once. Sequencing was carried out using memory CD4+ T cells from PBMCs. Subset denoted: CD45RA-negative fraction. The receptors originated from a man between 18 and 29 years old in good health. Some clones in this sample may be carry-over from other donors' samples.

V and J are TRBV29-1 and TRBJ2-5; weak D call: TRBD1 (6 bases). This CDR3 is built from 13 residues. V dropped 3 bases and J dropped 1 base, with 9 bases sitting between them. CDR1 is SQVTM, CDR2 ANQGSEA, per germline. The CDR3 DNA is TGCAGCGTTGATAGCAGGGGCCAAGAGACCCAGTACTTC. Protein sequence: CSVDSRGQETQYF.

The gene calls are TRBV9 and TRBJ1-2; 8 bases fit TRBD1. Unmatched junction bases numbered 10, after V lost 4 bases and J lost 8 bases. CDR1 SGDLS and CDR2 YYNGEE come from the germline V gene. This CDR3 contains 14 residues. CDR3 nucleotides: TGTGCCAGCAGCCCCGACAGGGGTTTTTACGGCTACACCTTC. This gives the protein CASSPDRGFYGYTF. Combining the CDR3 with reference TRBV9 and TRBJ1-2 gives the whole variable domain DSGVTQTPKHLITATGQRVTLRCSPRSGDLSVYWYQQSLDQGLQFLIQYYNGEERAKGNILERFSAQQFPDLHSELNLSSLELGDSALYFCASSPDRGFYGYTFGSGTRLTVV.

This sequence joins TRBV7-9 and TRBJ2-6, with D uncertain. This CDR3 region has 16 residues. CDR1 and CDR2 (germline): SEHNR, FQNEAQ (reference sequence). The germline V and J ends were trimmed by 5 bases and 4 bases, with 15 bases remaining between them. Here the CDR3 reads CASSPPGLSGANVLTF. The CDR3 DNA reads as TGTGCCAGCAGCCCCCCCGGGCTCTCCGGGGCCAACGTCCTGACTTTC.

The V call is TRBV2, the J call TRBJ2-5; 7 bases map to TRBD2. This CDR3 is built from 13 residues. Per the germline V gene, CDR1 is SNHLY and CDR2 is FYNNEI. J gave up 5 bases and V 8 bases, and 8 bases lay outside the gene matches. CDR3 sequence: CASGGRGGETQYF. The CDR3, as DNA: TGTGCCAGCGGCGGGAGAGGAGGGGAGACCCAGTACTTC. Complete variable domain (other parts from reference TRBV2 and TRBJ2-5): EPEVTQTPSHQVTQMGQEVILRCVPISNHLYFYWYRQILGQKVEFLVSFYNNEISEKSEIFDDQFSVERPDGSNFTLKIRSTKLEDSAMYFCASGGRGGETQYFGPGTRLLVL.

CDR3 region: CASTQQTGIGEKLFF. The CDR3 coding sequence is TGTGCCAGCACCCAACAAACAGGGATCGGCGAAAAACTGTTTTTT. The chain combines TRBV7-2 with TRBJ1-4, with TRBD1 as a possible D gene (6 bases). Germline CDR1 and CDR2: SGHTA and FQGNSA. The germline V and J ends were trimmed by 7 bases and 8 bases, with 20 bases remaining between them. The CDR3 runs to 15 residues.

This clone was seen ten or more times. The chain employs TRBV6-1 and TRBJ2-2; TRBD1 matches 7 bases. Trimming cost V 5 bases and J 4 bases; bases outside gene matches: 4. The CDR3 is 14 amino acids. CDR1 and CDR2 from the germline V gene are MNHNS and SASEGT. As DNA, the CDR3 is TGTGCCAGCAGTATGCGACAGGGCACCGGGGAGCTGTTTTTT. Translated, it gives CASSMRQGTGELFF.

The gene calls are TRBV4-3 and TRBJ1-2, with D perhaps TRBD1 (6 bases). V lost 0 bases to trimming and J lost 8 bases, with 13 bases between them. Looked up from germline, CDR1 is LGHNA and CDR2 is YSLEER. The CDR3 is 14 amino acids. CDR3 amino acids: CASSQDRTAWGYTF. CDR3 sequence (DNA): TGCGCCAGCAGCCAAGATAGGACAGCATGGGGCTACACCTTC.

The CDR3 DNA sequence: TGTGCCATCAGTGGGAAAAGCGGGAGTTTCTACAATGAGCAGTTCTTC. This translates into CAISGKSGSFYNEQFF. The chain links TRBV10-3 to TRBJ2-1; 8 bases align to TRBD2. The CDR3 has 16 amino acids. The J segment lost 3 bases and the V segment lost 4 bases, leaving 8 bases of the junction unmatched. CDR1 and CDR2 from the germline V gene are ENHRY and SYGVKD.